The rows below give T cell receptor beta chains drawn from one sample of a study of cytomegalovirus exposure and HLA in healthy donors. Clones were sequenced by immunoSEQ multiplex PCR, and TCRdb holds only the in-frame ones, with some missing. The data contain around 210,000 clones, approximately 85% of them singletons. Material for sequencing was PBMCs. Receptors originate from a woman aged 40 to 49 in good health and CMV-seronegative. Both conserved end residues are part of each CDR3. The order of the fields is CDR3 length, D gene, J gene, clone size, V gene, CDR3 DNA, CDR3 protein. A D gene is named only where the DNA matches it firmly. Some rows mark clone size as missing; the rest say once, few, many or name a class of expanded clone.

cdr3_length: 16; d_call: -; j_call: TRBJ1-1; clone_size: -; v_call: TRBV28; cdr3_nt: TGTGCCAGCGGACGCATGGGAGAGCTAGGGAACACTGAAGCTTTCTTT; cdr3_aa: CASGRMGELGNTEAFF
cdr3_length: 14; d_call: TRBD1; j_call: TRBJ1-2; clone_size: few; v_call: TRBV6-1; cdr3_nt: TGTGCCAGCAGTCGACAGGGGGGAAGATATGGCTACACCTTC; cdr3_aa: CASSRQGGRYGYTF
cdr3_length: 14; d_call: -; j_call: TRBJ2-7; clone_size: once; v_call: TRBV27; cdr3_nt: TGTGCCAGCAGTTTCGCAGGGAATCCCTACGAGCAGTACTTC; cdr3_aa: CASSFAGNPYEQYF
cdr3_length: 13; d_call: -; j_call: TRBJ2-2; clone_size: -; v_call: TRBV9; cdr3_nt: TGTGCCAGCAGCGTAGCGAGTTCCGGGGAGCTGTTTTTT; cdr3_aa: CASSVASSGELFF
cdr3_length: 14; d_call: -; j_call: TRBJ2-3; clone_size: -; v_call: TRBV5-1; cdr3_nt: TGCGCCAGCAGCTTTAGCGGCTCCACAGATACGCAGTATTTT; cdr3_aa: CASSFSGSTDTQYF
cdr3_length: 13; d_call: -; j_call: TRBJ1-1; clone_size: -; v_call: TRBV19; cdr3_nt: TGCGCCAGTAGTACTACAGGGTTCACTGAAGCTTTCTTT; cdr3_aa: CASSTTGFTEAFF
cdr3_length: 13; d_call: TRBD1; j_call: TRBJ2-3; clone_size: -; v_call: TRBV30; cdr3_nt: TGTGCCTGTTGGGGACAGGGAACAGATACGCAGTATTTT; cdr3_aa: CACWGQGTDTQYF
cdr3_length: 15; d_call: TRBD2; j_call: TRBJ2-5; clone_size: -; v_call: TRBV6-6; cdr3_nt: TGTGCCAGCGCCAAGGGCGCGGGAGTAGTTGAGACCCAGTACTTC; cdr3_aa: CASAKGAGVVETQYF
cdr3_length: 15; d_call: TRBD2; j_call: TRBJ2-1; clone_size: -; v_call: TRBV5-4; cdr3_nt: TGTGCCAGCAGCTTGGTGGCGGGGGGCGGGAATGAGCAGTTCTTC; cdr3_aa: CASSLVAGGGNEQFF
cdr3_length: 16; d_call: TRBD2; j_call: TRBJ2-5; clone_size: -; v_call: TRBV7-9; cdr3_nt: TGTGCCAGCAGTTCTCCTAAATCGACTAGCGGCGAGACCCAGTACTTC; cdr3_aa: CASSSPKSTSGETQYF
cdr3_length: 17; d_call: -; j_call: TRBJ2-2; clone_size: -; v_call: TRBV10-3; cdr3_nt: TGTGCCATCAGTGAATGGGCTCAACAATTTAACACCGGGGAGCTGTTTTTT; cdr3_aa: CAISEWAQQFNTGELFF
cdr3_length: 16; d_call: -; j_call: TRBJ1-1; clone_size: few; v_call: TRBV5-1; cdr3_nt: TGCGCCAGCAGCTTGGTCGGCAGGGCGCCGAACACTGAAGCTTTCTTT; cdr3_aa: CASSLVGRAPNTEAFF
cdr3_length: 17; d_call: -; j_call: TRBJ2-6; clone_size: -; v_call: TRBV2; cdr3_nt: TGTGCCAGCAGTCCTCAGCGTCCGGGATCTGGGGCCAACGTCCTGACTTTC; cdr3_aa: CASSPQRPGSGANVLTF
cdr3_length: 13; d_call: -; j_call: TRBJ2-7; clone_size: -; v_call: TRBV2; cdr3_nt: TGTGCCAGCAGTCCTACAACAGCCTACGAGCAGTACTTC; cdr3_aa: CASSPTTAYEQYF
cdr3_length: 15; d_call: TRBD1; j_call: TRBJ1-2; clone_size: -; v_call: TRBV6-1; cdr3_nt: TGTGCCAGCAGTGAAACCGGGACAGGGGGCTATGGCTACACCTTC; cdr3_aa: CASSETGTGGYGYTF
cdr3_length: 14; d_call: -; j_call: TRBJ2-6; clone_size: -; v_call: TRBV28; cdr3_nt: TGTGCCAGCCGGAGGGCTCCCGGGGCCAACGTCCTGACTTTC; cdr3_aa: CASRRAPGANVLTF
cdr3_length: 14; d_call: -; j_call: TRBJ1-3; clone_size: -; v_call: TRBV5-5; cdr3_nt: TGTGCCAGCAGCTTGGCCGGGCAGGGGAACACCATATATTTT; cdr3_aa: CASSLAGQGNTIYF
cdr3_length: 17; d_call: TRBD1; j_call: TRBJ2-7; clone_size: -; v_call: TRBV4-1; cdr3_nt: TGCGCCAGCAGCCAAGGTATGCGGGGACAGGGAACATACGAGCAGTACTTC; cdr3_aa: CASSQGMRGQGTYEQYF
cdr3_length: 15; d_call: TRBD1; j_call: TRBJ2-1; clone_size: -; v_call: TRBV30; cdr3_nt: TGTGCCTGGAGTGTTGGGACAGGGACCTACAATGAGCAGTTCTTC; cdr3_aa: CAWSVGTGTYNEQFF
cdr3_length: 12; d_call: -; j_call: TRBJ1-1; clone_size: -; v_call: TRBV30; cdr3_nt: TGTGCCTGGAGTGTACGAACGCGCGAAGCTTTCTTT; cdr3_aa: CAWSVRTREAFF
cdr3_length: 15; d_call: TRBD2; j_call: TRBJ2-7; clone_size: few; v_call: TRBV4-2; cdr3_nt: TGTGCCAGCAGCCAAGAGCTAGCGGGGGCCTACGAGCAGTACTTC; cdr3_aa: CASSQELAGAYEQYF
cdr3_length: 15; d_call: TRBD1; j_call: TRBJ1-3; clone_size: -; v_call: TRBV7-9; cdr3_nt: TGTGCCAGCAGCCAAGGGGGCTCAGGCGGAAACACCATATATTTT; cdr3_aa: CASSQGGSGGNTIYF
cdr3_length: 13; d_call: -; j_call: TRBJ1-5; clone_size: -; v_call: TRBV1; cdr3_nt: TGCACCAGCAGCCTCACTTACGTGCTGACCCAGCATTTT; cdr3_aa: CTSSLTYVLTQHF
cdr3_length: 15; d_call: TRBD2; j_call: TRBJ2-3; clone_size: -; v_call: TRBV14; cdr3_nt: TGTGCCAGCAGCCAAGAACCAGCGGGGGTGAATACGCAGTATTTT; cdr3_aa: CASSQEPAGVNTQYF
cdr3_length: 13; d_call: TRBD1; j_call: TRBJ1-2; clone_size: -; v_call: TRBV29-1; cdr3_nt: TGCAGCGTCCCGGACAGGGGAACGAATGGCTACACCTTC; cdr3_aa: CSVPDRGTNGYTF
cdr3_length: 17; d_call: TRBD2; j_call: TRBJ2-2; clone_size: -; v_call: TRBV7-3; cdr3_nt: TGTGCCAGCAGCGCGACCGGGACTAGCGGGAAAACCGGGGAGCTGTTTTTT; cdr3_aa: CASSATGTSGKTGELFF
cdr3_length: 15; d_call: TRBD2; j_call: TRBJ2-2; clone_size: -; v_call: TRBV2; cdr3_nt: TGTGCCTCCTCGGGGCTAGCGGCAAACACCGGGGAGCTGTTTTTT; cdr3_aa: CASSGLAANTGELFF
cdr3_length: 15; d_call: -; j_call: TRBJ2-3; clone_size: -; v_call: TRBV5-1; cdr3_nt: TGCGCCAGCAGCAATAGCGGAGATCCAGCAGATACGCAGTATTTT; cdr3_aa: CASSNSGDPADTQYF
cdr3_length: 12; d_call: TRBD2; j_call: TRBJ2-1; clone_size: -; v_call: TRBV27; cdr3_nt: TGTGCCAGCAGTCCTGGACTAGCGGGATTGTTCTTC; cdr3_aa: CASSPGLAGLFF
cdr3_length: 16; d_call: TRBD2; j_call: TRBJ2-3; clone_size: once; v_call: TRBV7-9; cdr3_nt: TGTGCCAGCAGCGCTTATAGCGGGAGGCGCACAGATACGCAGTATTTT; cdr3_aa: CASSAYSGRRTDTQYF
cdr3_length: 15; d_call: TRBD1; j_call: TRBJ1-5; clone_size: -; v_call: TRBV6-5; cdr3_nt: TGTGCCAGCAGTTCTGCCGGGACAGGGCATCAGCCCCAGCATTTT; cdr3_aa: CASSSAGTGHQPQHF
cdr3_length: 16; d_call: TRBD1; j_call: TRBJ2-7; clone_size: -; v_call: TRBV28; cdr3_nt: TGTGCCAGCAGCTACCTCCGGGACAGGGGAGGCTACGAGCAGTACTTC; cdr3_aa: CASSYLRDRGGYEQYF
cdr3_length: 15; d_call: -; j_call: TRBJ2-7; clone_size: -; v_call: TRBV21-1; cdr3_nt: TGTGCCAGCAGCAAAGGGGCGGCGGGACGCGACGAGCAGTACTTC; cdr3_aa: CASSKGAAGRDEQYF
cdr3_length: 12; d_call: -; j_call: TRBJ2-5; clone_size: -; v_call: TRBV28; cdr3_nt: TGTGCCAGCAGTTTGCTTTCGGGGGAGCAGTACTTC; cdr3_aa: CASSLLSGEQYF
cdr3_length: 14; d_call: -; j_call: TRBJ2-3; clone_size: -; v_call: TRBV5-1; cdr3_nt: TGCGCCAGCAGCTTGTGGAGTAGCACAGATACGCAGTATTTT; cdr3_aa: CASSLWSSTDTQYF
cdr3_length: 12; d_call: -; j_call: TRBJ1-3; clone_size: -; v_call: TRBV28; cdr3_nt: TGTGCCAGCAGTCTACTGGGAAACACCATATATTTT; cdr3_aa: CASSLLGNTIYF
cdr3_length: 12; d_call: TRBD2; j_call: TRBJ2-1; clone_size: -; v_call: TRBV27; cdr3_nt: TGTGCCAGCAGTTTGGTCGGGAGGTTCAAGTTCTTC; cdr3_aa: CASSLVGRFKFF
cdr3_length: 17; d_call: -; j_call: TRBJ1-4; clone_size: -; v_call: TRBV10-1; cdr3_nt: TGCGCCAGCAGTGACCGAGAGATCTCGGGAACTAATGAAAAACTGTTTTTT; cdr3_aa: CASSDREISGTNEKLFF
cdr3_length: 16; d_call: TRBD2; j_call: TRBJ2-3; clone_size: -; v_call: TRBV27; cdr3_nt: TGTGCCAGCAGGCCCTTAGCGGGAGGGCTAACAGATACGCAGTATTTT; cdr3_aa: CASRPLAGGLTDTQYF
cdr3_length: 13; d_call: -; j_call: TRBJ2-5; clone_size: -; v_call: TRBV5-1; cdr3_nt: TGCGCCAGCAGTCGGGATCAGAAAGAGACCCAGTACTTC; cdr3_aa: CASSRDQKETQYF
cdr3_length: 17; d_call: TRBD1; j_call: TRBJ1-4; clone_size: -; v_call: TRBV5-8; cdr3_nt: TGTGCCAGCAGCTTGGCCTACCGACAGGGCACTAATGAAAAACTGTTTTTT; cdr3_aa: CASSLAYRQGTNEKLFF
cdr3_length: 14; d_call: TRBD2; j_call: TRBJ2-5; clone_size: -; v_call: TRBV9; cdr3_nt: TGTGCCAGCAGCGGTGGGGACTACGGAGAGACCCAGTACTTC; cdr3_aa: CASSGGDYGETQYF